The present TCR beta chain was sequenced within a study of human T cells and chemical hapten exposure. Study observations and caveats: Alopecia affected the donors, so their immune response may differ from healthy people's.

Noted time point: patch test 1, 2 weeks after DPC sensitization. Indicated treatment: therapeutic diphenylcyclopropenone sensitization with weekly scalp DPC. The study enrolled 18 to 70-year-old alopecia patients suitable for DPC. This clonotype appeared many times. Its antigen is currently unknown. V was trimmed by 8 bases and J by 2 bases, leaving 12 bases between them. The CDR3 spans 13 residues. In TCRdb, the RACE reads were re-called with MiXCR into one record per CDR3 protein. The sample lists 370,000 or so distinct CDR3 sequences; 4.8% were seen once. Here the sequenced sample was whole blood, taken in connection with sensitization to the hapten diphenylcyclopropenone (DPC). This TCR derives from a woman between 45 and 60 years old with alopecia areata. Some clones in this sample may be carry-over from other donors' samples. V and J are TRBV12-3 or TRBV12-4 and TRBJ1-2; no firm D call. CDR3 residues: CASEDTTNYGYTF. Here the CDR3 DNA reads TGTGCCAGCGAGGATACGACGAACTATGGCTACACCTTC.